A selection of T cell receptor beta chains follows, all from one sample in a study of CD8 T cells in ankylosing spondylitis. TCRdb called the 5' RACE reads again in MiXCR, with one record for every CDR3 protein. The sample comprises some 800,000 distinct CDR3 sequences, about an eighth of which are singletons, and 0.51% rests with the top ten. The specimen was blood, either unsorted or a sorted T cell fraction (not recorded which). These receptors all come from a male donor with ankylosing spondylitis. Both conserved end residues are part of each CDR3. The order of the fields is V gene, D gene, J gene, CDR3 protein. A D gene is named only where the DNA matches it firmly.

TRBV5-1,TRBD2,TRBJ2-3,CASSFRSGATDTQYF
TRBV20-1,NA,TRBJ1-2,CSARDPGKDYGYTF
TRBV15,NA,TRBJ1-2,CATSRVYGSYGYTF
TRBV18,NA,TRBJ2-1,CASSLQGTTMSKFF
TRBV6-2/TRBV6-3,NA,TRBJ1-2,CASSYSRDQRGYTF
TRBV5-1,NA,TRBJ2-2,CASNQQGATGELFF
TRBV20-1,TRBD1,TRBJ2-7,CSAYPPGQGLNEQYF
TRBV2,NA,TRBJ2-7,CASIFRLRSYEQYF
TRBV20-1,TRBD1,TRBJ1-6,CSAEGQESNSPLHF
TRBV6-2/TRBV6-3,TRBD1,TRBJ1-2,CASSSTGDGYTF
TRBV6-1,TRBD1,TRBJ2-7,CASSANPGQGGGEQYF
TRBV5-1,TRBD1,TRBJ2-1,CASSKGDRYDEQFF
TRBV20-1,NA,TRBJ1-5,CSASWGGESNQPQHF
TRBV20-1,NA,TRBJ1-1,CSAPRQPLNTEAFF
TRBV11-3,TRBD2,TRBJ2-1,CASSQRLAGGNNEQFF
TRBV7-8,NA,TRBJ2-6,CASIKRAYRFSGSGANVLTF
TRBV20-1,NA,TRBJ2-7,CSARDSRSGLSMMQYF
TRBV24-1,NA,TRBJ2-5,CATSEKDQETQYF
TRBV7-2,NA,TRBJ2-7,CASSPLTEARSF
TRBV6-2/TRBV6-3,NA,TRBJ2-1,CASSYRLPNEQFF
TRBV20-1,NA,TRBJ2-7,CSASIGSYEQYF
TRBV20-1,NA,TRBJ1-5,CSARFIRDGQPQHF
TRBV2,TRBD1,TRBJ1-6,CASSGDSNSPLHF
TRBV9,NA,TRBJ1-1,CASSQQDLNTEAFF
TRBV29-1,NA,TRBJ2-1,CSVGGVLRDEQFF
TRBV29-1,NA,TRBJ2-2,CSVGATNTGELFF